The clone carrying this TCR beta chain was observed once. Its specificity is unknown. Time point defined: neoterminal ileum biopsy at postoperative endoscopy, about 6 months after surgery. This CDR3 has 14 residues. V was trimmed by 3 bases and J by 3 bases, leaving 10 bases between them. Germline CDR1 reads MRHNA; CDR2 reads SNTAGT. Produced via immunoSEQ multiplex PCR; TCRdb's table is partial and in-frame only. The table shows about 13,000 clones, with around 78% occurring only once. The sample comes from a study of T cell repertoires in ileal Crohn's disease. On the study more broadly: 30% to 40% were active smokers at surgery; median disease duration was around 7.9 years.

Study-level points and caveats: Every patient over 26.8% clonality showed endoscopic recurrence. The median delay to postoperative endoscopy was about 7 months.

This chain joins TRBV6-4 and TRBJ2-3; D might be TRBD2 (5 bases). Sequencing was carried out using ileal tissue. The source of this sequence is an adult with Crohn's disease. CDR3 bases: TGTGCCAGCAGTGAGGGAGATGAGACAGATACGCAGTATTTT. It translates to CASSEGDETDTQYF.